The clone carrying this T cell receptor (beta chain) was seen a handful of times. Its cognate antigen is unknown. This entry comes from a study of T-cell reconstitution after alpha-beta-depleted transplantation in children. Study-wide points: Surviving recipient T cells and intrathymic progenitors accounted for some patients' high TCRbeta diversity at day 60. T-cell numbers and diversity, one year after transplant, stemmed largely from T cells that were newly produced. Where alpha-beta T cells came from about two months after transplant was reportedly several hundred expanded graft clones.

This CDR3 spans 15 amino acids. Per germline, CDR1 ENHRY and CDR2 SYGVKD. V lost 0 bases and J lost 7; bases outside the gene matches: 3. Unique molecular identifiers featured in how the TCRbeta library was prepared. In TCRdb, the PCR reads were re-called with MiXCR into one record per CDR3 protein. Of 250,000 to 400,000 distinct CDR3 sequences in the sample, about a quarter were seen once. Sequenced material: PBMCs, mostly from graft donor cells, taken 180 days after TCRalphabeta/CD19-depleted stem cell transplant. This TCR was sampled from a male patient younger than 18 who had a stem cell transplant for acute lymphoblastic leukemia, so the T cells may come from the graft donor. The rearrangement joins TRBV10-3 to TRBJ1-4, with 9 bases identical to TRBD1. The DNA of the CDR3 is TGTGCCATCAGTGAGTCGGGGACAGGGCCTGAAAAACTGTTTTTT. This encodes CAISESGTGPEKLFF.